This T cell receptor (beta chain) was identified in a study of neurological immune-mediated disorders. J gave up 3 bases and V 7 bases, and 7 bases lay outside the gene matches. This CDR3 is 14 amino acids long. CDR1 and CDR2 (germline): MDHEN, SYDVKM. This clonotype was recorded many times. The cDNA was generated by 5'RACE with 10-nucleotide random UMIs. TCRdb ran MiXCR on the 5' RACE reads and lists one entry per CDR3 protein. The sample has tens of thousands of distinct CDR3 sequences; roughly an eighth are singletons. The specimen was PBMCs. This TCR was recovered from a woman aged 55-69 years with HTLV-1-associated myelopathy (HAM/TSP). The chain recombines TRBV28 with TRBJ2-7; the match to TRBD1 covers 9 bases. CDR3 amino acids: CASKTGTGIYEQYF. The CDR3 coding sequence is TGTGCCAGCAAAACCGGGACAGGGATCTACGAGCAGTACTTC.